The 21 T cell receptor beta chains below come from one sample, sequenced in a study of blood T cells in healthy people across ages. Alongside a J-beta primer mix, a sample-barcoded 5' primer served in a second PCR lasting roughly 6 to 12 cycles. TCRdb fed the 5' RACE reads into MiXCR, producing one record per CDR3 protein. The sample consists of approximately 800,000 distinct CDR3 sequences, 25% of them appearing once. The sample also formed part of further work on T cells of mothers and their children.

The sequenced sample was blood. The receptors derive from a boy aged 5-17 years in good health.

This clonotype has only a few counts. CDR3 residues: CSARERGGELFF. The CDR3 DNA sequence: TGCAGTGCTAGAGAGCGAGGCGGGGAGCTGTTTTTT. V usage is TRBV20-1 and J usage is TRBJ2-2; D uncertain. V shed 0 bases and J shed 7 bases, with 6 bases lying between them. The germline gives CDR1 DFQATT, CDR2 SNEGSKA (reference sequence). The length of the CDR3 is 12 residues.

This clonotype was observed a few times. The chain couples TRBV29-1 to TRBJ2-5; possible D gene TRBD2, 5 bases. The better agreement between TRBJ2-7 and the DNA end casts doubt on the J call. The CDR3 contains 13 residues. The germline V gene has CDR1 SQVTM and CDR2 ANQGSEA. The CDR3 protein is CSVAGEGFNEQYF. The CDR3, as DNA: TGCAGCGTTGCAGGTGAGGGTTTCAACGAGCAGTACTTC.

This sequence joins TRBV21-1 and TRBJ2-2; the table assigns TRBD2, which was not confirmed against the DNA. TRBV21-1 is listed as a pseudogene. The CDR3 totals 17 residues. The chain's CDR3 is CASSKFRVDRETGELFF. The CDR3 DNA follows: TGTGCCAGCAGCAAATTTCGTGTTGATAGGGAGACCGGGGAGCTGTTTTTT.

This clonotype has a handful of counts. This chain connects TRBV4-2 to TRBJ1-6, with D maybe TRBD1 (5 bases). Trimming stripped 5 bases from V and 5 bases from J, with 22 bases between. Germline V gene sequence: CDR1 LGHNA, CDR2 YNFKEQ. The CDR3 has 18 residues. In nucleotides, the CDR3 is TGTGCCAGCAGCTATGCACCGACAGTGCTTTTAGATAATTCACCCCTCCACTTT. The encoded protein is CASSYAPTVLLDNSPLHF.

The chain employs TRBV7-9 and TRBJ1-4; the D gene is possibly TRBD1 (6 bases). CDR1 SEHNR and CDR2 FQNEAQ come from the germline V gene (reference sequence). Trimming took 5 bases from V and 4 from J, leaving 11 bases between them. The CDR3 consists of 14 residues. The CDR3 coding sequence is TGTGCCAGCAGCCCGGACAGTGTTAATGAAAAACTGTTTTTT. Its translation: CASSPDSVNEKLFF.

This clonotype was observed many times. CDR3 DNA: TGCAGCGTTGAAGATAGGAAGGGGGGGAATTTAGGCATTCAGTACTTC. Its protein product is CSVEDRKGGNLGIQYF. V usage is TRBV29-1 and J usage is TRBJ2-4, with D tentatively TRBD2 (7 bases). Trimming took 0 bases from V and 9 from J, leaving 21 bases between them. CDR1 and CDR2 from the germline V gene are SQVTM and ANQGSEA. CDR3 length: 16 residues.

The table lists this clonotype with a few counts. This chain uses TRBV28 with TRBJ2-2; no definite D call. The CDR3 contains 11 residues. Germline CDR1 reads MDHEN; CDR2 reads SYDVKM. V lost 10 bases and J 3 bases, leaving 6 bases between the germline ends. The CDR3 DNA follows: TGTGCCACCATGGACACCGGGGAGCTGTTTTTT. Translated, it gives CATMDTGELFF.

This clonotype was recorded a few times. The chain combines TRBV6-6 with TRBJ1-2; D is perhaps TRBD1 (5 bases). Germline lookup yields CDR1 MNHNY and CDR2 SVGAGI (reference sequence). This CDR3 is 14 amino acids long. The V end lost 2 bases, the J end lost 2 bases, and 9 bases lay between the germline ends. CDR3 sequence: CASSYEGWNYGYTF. CDR3 sequence (DNA): TGTGCCAGCAGTTACGAGGGGTGGAACTATGGCTACACCTTC.

The chain joins TRBV5-1 to TRBJ2-5; tentatively, D is TRBD1 (6 bases). Germline V CDR1 and CDR2: SGHRS, YFSETQ. The CDR3 is 15 residues long. V was clipped by 3 bases and J by 1 base, with 13 bases between them. The DNA of the CDR3 is TGCGCCAGCAGCTACACGGGACACCTCCAAGAGACCCAGTACTTC. Its translation: CASSYTGHLQETQYF. Together with reference TRBV5-1 and TRBJ2-5, the CDR3 gives the full variable domain: KAGVTQTPRYLIKTRGQQVTLSCSPISGHRSVSWYQQTPGQGLQFLFEYFSETQRNKGNFPGRFSGRQFSNSRSEMNVSTLELGDSALYLCASSYTGHLQETQYFGPGTRLLVL.

This clonotype was observed a few times. The chain uses TRBV4-1 and TRBJ2-1, with 8 bases fitting TRBD1. The CDR3 contains 15 residues. Germline V CDR1 and CDR2: MGHRA, YSYEKL. Losses at the gene ends were 3 bases for V and 5 bases for J; bases not matched to a gene: 6. CDR3 bases: TGCGCCAGCAGCCACCCCGGACAGGGCCACAATGAGCAGTTCTTC. It codes for CASSHPGQGHNEQFF.

The chain has TRBV9 and TRBJ1-2; no reliable D call. The CDR3 runs 15 residues. Germline lookup yields CDR1 SGDLS and CDR2 YYNGEE. V was clipped by 2 bases and J by 4 bases, with 15 bases between them. The CDR3 nucleotides are TGTGCCAGCAGCGTCTTGGGAGATTCGGGCTATGGCTACACCTTC. Translating gives CASSVLGDSGYGYTF.

This clonotype was seen only a few times. Lacking the conserved final phenylalanine or tryptophan, this CDR3 likely reflects a read error. This rearrangement joins TRBV9 to TRBJ2-1; 9 positions agree with TRBD1. Germline V CDR1 and CDR2: SGDLS, YYNGEE. The junction had 3 bases not matched to a gene; V was cut back by 3 bases and J by 2 bases. There are 15 residues in the CDR3. This chain's CDR3 is CASSGGTGTYNEQFL. In nucleotides, the CDR3 is TGTGCCAGCAGCGGCGGGACAGGGACCTACAATGAGCAGTTCCTC.

This clonotype was seen a handful of times. The junction does not match germline at one end; this may be a read error. The chain employs TRBV7-7 and TRBJ1-2, with a weak D call TRBD1 (6 bases). Germline CDR1 SSHAT, CDR2 FNYEAQ (reference sequence). The CDR3 length is 18 residues. CDR3 sequence: CASSLPSAGPDRLNGYTF. The DNA of the CDR3 is TGTGCTAGCAGCTTGCCTTCGGCCGGGCCTGACAGGTTGAATGGCTACACCTTC.

This clonotype was detected only a few times. The gene calls are TRBV3-1 and TRBJ2-5, with D perhaps TRBD2 (7 bases). The DNA end favors TRBJ2-7, so the J call may be wrong. This CDR3 contains 16 residues. Germline-derived CDR1 and CDR2 are LGHDT and YNNKEL (reference sequence). DNA of the CDR3: TGTGCCAGCAGCCAAGGAGGGGGGGCTAGGACCTACGAGCAGTACTTC. Its protein product is CASSQGGGARTYEQYF.

V gene TRBV30 combines with J gene TRBJ1-5; D may be TRBD1 (5 bases). CDR3 size: 12 residues. Trimming pared 4 bases from V and 7 bases from J, leaving 11 bases between. Germline CDR1 reads GTSNPN; CDR2 reads SVGIG (reference sequence). CDR3 bases: TGTGCCTGGAACAGGCCGGGGCAGCCCCAGCATTTT. It yields the protein CAWNRPGQPQHF.

This clonotype was detected only once. The genes are TRBV28 and TRBJ2-3, with D uncertain. V was trimmed by 1 base and J by 4 bases, leaving 9 bases between them. Germline V gene lookup returns CDR1 MDHEN and CDR2 SYDVKM. The CDR3 is 14 residues long. CDR3 residues: CASSLSLDPDTQYF. CDR3 in DNA: TGTGCCAGCAGTTTATCCCTAGATCCAGATACGCAGTATTTT.

In regard to this clonotype: The conserved phenylalanine or tryptophan normally closing the CDR3 is absent here, so this likely arose from a read error. Because the CDR3's place on the DNA is in doubt, the DNA is left out and the CDR3 is given as listed by TCRdb. The chain has TRBV7-2 and TRBJ2-4; no DNA check was done on the table's D call, TRBD2. The germline V gene encodes CDR1 SGHTA and CDR2 FQGNSA. The CDR3 is 8 amino acids long, termini counted. CDR3 residues: CASRTTNS.

This clonotype was detected a few times. V is TRBV3-1 and J is TRBJ2-3; 8 bases agree with TRBD2. The germline gives CDR1 LGHDT, CDR2 YNNKEL (reference sequence). V was pared by 4 bases and J by 2 bases, with 8 bases of the junction left unmatched. This CDR3 region has 16 residues. Here the CDR3 DNA reads TGTGCCAGCAGCCCTCAACTAGCGGCACCCACAGATACGCAGTATTTT. It encodes CASSPQLAAPTDTQYF.

The rearrangement uses TRBV10-3 and TRBJ2-7, with TRBD2 as a possible D gene (6 bases). CDR3 length equals 18 residues. The germline V gene encodes CDR1 ENHRY and CDR2 SYGVKD. The V end lost 3 bases, the J end lost 3 bases, and 24 bases lay between the germline ends. For the CDR3, the DNA is TGTGCCATCAGTGAAGATGCCGGCGGGACCCTCCCTGTCTACGAGCAGTACTTC. This codes for CAISEDAGGTLPVYEQYF.

The chain carries TRBV20-1 and TRBJ2-5, with TRBD1 identical over 7 bases. The J call may be mistaken, given a closer DNA end match to TRBJ2-7. This CDR3 is built from 13 residues. Germline V gives CDR1 DFQATT, CDR2 SNEGSKA (reference sequence). The CDR3 spells CSARGTGDYEQYF. CDR3 in DNA: TGCAGTGCTAGAGGTACAGGGGACTACGAGCAGTACTTC.

The chain employs TRBV20-1 and TRBJ2-7, with 8 bases fitting TRBD2. This CDR3 comprises 15 residues. Germline V gene sequence: CDR1 DFQATT, CDR2 SNEGSKA (reference sequence). Germline trimming cut 3 bases from V and 1 base from J; bases unmatched to any gene: 8. The CDR3 coding sequence is TGCAGTGCTAGCGGCGGGGGGCATGGTTCCTACGAGCAGTACTTC. Residues: CSASGGGHGSYEQYF.